This T cell receptor beta chain was obtained from a study of shared clonotypes between healthy human individuals. The assay was immunoSEQ multiplex PCR, and TCRdb's table has in-frame clones only and misses some. The sample lists 1,500,000 or so clones; around 95% were seen once. Germline V lookup: CDR1 SQVTM, CDR2 ANQGSEA. CDR3 size: 17 residues. V dropped 3 bases and J dropped 3; count of bases not matched to a gene: 6. Sequences were obtained from naive CD4+ T cells sorted from blood. Subset: CD45RA+ positively selected. The TCR was taken from a man in his thirties or forties in good health. This sequence joins TRBV29-1 and TRBJ2-6; TRBD1 matches at 12 bases. As DNA, the CDR3 is TGCAGCGTTGATCCGGGACAGGGGGCTGGTGGGGCCAACGTCCTGACTTTC. Protein sequence: CSVDPGQGAGGANVLTF.